A selection of T cell receptor beta chains follows, all from one sample in a study of blood T cell repertoires in COVID-19. TCRdb keeps only in-frame clones here, not all; method: immunoSEQ multiplex PCR. This sample has 150,000 to 190,000 clones; roughly nine tenths occur once, and the top ten carry more than 2%. Sequenced input: peripheral blood. All receptors derive from a woman in her seventies with acute or convalescent COVID-19. CDR3s include the opening cysteine and the closing phenylalanine or tryptophan. D genes are given only for firm matches. Part of the rows lack a size; the others show once, few, many or a class for expanded clones.

TRBJ1-2 . . 14 TRBV24-1 TGTGCCACCAGTGATATCGGACAGTACTATGGCTACACCTTC CATSDIGQYYGYTF
TRBJ2-1 . . 12 TRBV11-3 TGTGCCAGCAGCGCCTACGGAGGGGAGCAGTTCTTC CASSAYGGEQFF
TRBJ1-5 once . 13 TRBV7-9 TGTGCCCGGGGGTCCCCCTCAAATCAGCCCCAGCATTTT CARGSPSNQPQHF
TRBJ1-6 . . 14 TRBV28 TGTGCCAGCAGTTTAATTCAGGGCAACTCACCCCTCCACTTT CASSLIQGNSPLHF
TRBJ1-6 . TRBD1 16 TRBV27 TGTGCCAGCAGCCCCTACAGGGGCATCTATAATTCACCCCTCCACTTT CASSPYRGIYNSPLHF
TRBJ1-4 . . 15 TRBV6-6 TGTGCCAGCAGAGACAGCCCAGGGTATGGAGAAAAACTGTTTTTT CASRDSPGYGEKLFF
TRBJ2-1 . . 13 TRBV6-2/TRBV6-3 TGTGCCAGCAGTTACGGCCTTCCAAATGAGCAGTTCTTC CASSYGLPNEQFF
TRBJ1-5 . . 15 TRBV6-6 TGTGCCAGCAGTTACCTACAGGCGAGCAATCAGCCCCAGCATTTT CASSYLQASNQPQHF
TRBJ2-5 . . 16 TRBV18 TGTGCCAGCTCACCAGTGCTAGCGATGTATGAAGAGACCCAGTACTTC CASSPVLAMYEETQYF
TRBJ1-1 . TRBD1 16 TRBV19 TGTGCCAGTAGTATCGGGTTGGGACAGGGAAGCACTGAAGCTTTCTTT CASSIGLGQGSTEAFF
TRBJ1-2 . . 15 TRBV21-1 TGTGCCAGCAGCAAAGTCTGGCAGTCTAACTATGGCTACACCTTC CASSKVWQSNYGYTF
TRBJ1-6 . . 16 TRBV27 TGTGCCAGCAGTCCTCGGGAGGGTTCCTATAATTCACCCCTCCACTTT CASSPREGSYNSPLHF
TRBJ2-1 once TRBD2 14 TRBV7-2 TGTGCCAGCAGCAGAGCGGGGGGGAACAATGAGCAGTTCTTC CASSRAGGNNEQFF
TRBJ2-1 . . 17 TRBV5-4 TGTGCCAGCAGCGGGGATTACCAGGGACTTATATACAATGAGCAGTTCTTC CASSGDYQGLIYNEQFF
TRBJ2-7 few TRBD2 17 TRBV30 TGTGCCTGGAGTGTAGTAGCGGGGGGTCCGAGCTCCTACGAGCAGTACTTC CAWSVVAGGPSSYEQYF
TRBJ1-2 . TRBD1 14 TRBV3-1/TRBV3-2 TGTGCCAGCAGCCATTTGGGACAGGGAGCTGGCTACACCTTC CASSHLGQGAGYTF
TRBJ2-5 . TRBD2 15 TRBV9 TGTGCCAGCAGCGTCCTAGCGGGGGGGCAGGAGACCCAGTACTTC CASSVLAGGQETQYF
TRBJ1-3 . . 15 TRBV28 TGTGCCAGCAGTCCCCACGACAGAACTGGAAACACCATATATTTT CASSPHDRTGNTIYF
TRBJ1-2 . . 15 TRBV6-5 TGTGCCAGCAGTTACTCGAAAAGGGGCCGAGGCGGCTACACCTTC CASSYSKRGRGGYTF
TRBJ1-1 . . 13 TRBV6-6 TGTGCCAGCAGTTACCCCAGGGTGACCGAAGCTTTCTTT CASSYPRVTEAFF
TRBJ2-3 . . 12 TRBV11-3 TGTGCCAGCAGTCGGGGGACAGATACGCAGTATTTT CASSRGTDTQYF
TRBJ1-2 . TRBD1 16 TRBV6-5 TGTGCCAGCAGTTACGTGTCGGGACAGGGGTTCTATGGCTACACCTTC CASSYVSGQGFYGYTF
TRBJ2-3 . TRBD1 20 TRBV13 TGTGCCAGCAGTAGTGTAGGGGGACAGGGGGCCTATCGGGCCTCTTATACGCAGTATTTT CASSSVGGQGAYRASYTQYF
TRBJ2-5 . TRBD1 15 TRBV2 TGTGCCAGCACTGAGGAGGGGACAGGGCAAGAGACCCAGTACTTC CASTEEGTGQETQYF
TRBJ2-5 . TRBD1 18 TRBV5-5 TGTGCCAGCAGCTTGCTCCCCCTTCAGGGGGCGCGAGGGGAGACCCAGTACTTC CASSLLPLQGARGETQYF
TRBJ1-5 . TRBD1 14 TRBV6-1 TGTGCCAGCAGTGAGGGGACAGGTAATCAGCCCCAGCATTTT CASSEGTGNQPQHF
TRBJ2-3 . TRBD2 16 TRBV3-1/TRBV3-2 TGTGCCAGCAGCGTCAGTTCTAGCGGTTGGTCAGATACGCAGTATTTT CASSVSSSGWSDTQYF
TRBJ1-5 . TRBD1 14 TRBV9 TGTGCCAGCAGCGCTACAGGGGGCAATCAGCCCCAGCATTTT CASSATGGNQPQHF
TRBJ1-2 . . 14 TRBV28 TGTGCCAGCAGTTTCCGGACAGATCTCTATGGCTACACCTTC CASSFRTDLYGYTF